This TCR beta chain was found in a study of blood T cell repertoires in COVID-19. At the level of the study: Acute and convalescent COVID-19 samples came from the United States, Italy and Spain.

The junction had 8 bases not matched to a gene; V was cut back by 0 bases and J by 2 bases. This CDR3 contains 17 residues. CDR1 and CDR2 from the germline V gene are MGHRA and YSYEKL. TCRdb keeps only in-frame clones here, not all; method: immunoSEQ multiplex PCR. The sample records about 330,000 clones, about 86% being singletons. Specimen: peripheral blood. The rearrangement links TRBV4-1 to TRBJ1-2, with 8 bases lining up with TRBD1. This clonotype was sampled from a woman in her 50s with acute or convalescent COVID-19. CDR3 loop: CASSQDQGTGNNYGYTF. Written as DNA, the CDR3 is TGCGCCAGCAGCCAAGATCAGGGGACAGGCAACAACTATGGCTACACCTTC.